The 27 T cell receptor beta chains below were found in one sample sequenced in a study of radiotherapy plus CTLA-4 blockade in lung cancer. Sequencing used immunoSEQ multiplex PCR; TCRdb keeps in-frame clones, though not all of them. The sample comprises 75,000 to 100,000 clones, under 85% of which are singletons, and 2.8% rests with the top ten. Here the sequenced sample was peripheral blood, taken from a patient treated with radiotherapy plus ipilimumab. The receptors come from a human donor with non-small cell lung cancer who had a partial response to radiotherapy plus ipilimumab. Some clones in this sample may be carry-over from other donors' samples.

The CDR3 region is CASSQDRGTEAFF. The CDR3 region has the DNA TGTGCCAGCAGTCAGGACAGGGGCACTGAAGCTTTCTTT. The chain couples TRBV11-1 to TRBJ1-1, with 9 bases aligning to TRBD1. Per germline, CDR1 SGHAT and CDR2 FQDESV (reference sequence). The CDR3 has 13 residues. J gave up 4 bases and V 6 bases, and 3 bases lay outside the gene matches.

The rearrangement joins TRBV11-2 to TRBJ2-7; D gene uncertain. Germline V gene data show CDR1 as SGHAT and CDR2 as FQNNGV. The germline V and J ends were trimmed by 1 base and 7 bases, with 14 bases remaining between them. The length of the CDR3 is 14 residues. The chain's CDR3 is CASSLGLQAREQYF. The CDR3 bases are TGTGCCAGCAGCTTAGGATTGCAGGCCAGAGAGCAGTACTTC.

The chain recombines TRBV7-2 with TRBJ1-2; possible D gene TRBD1, 6 bases. Germline V gene sequence: CDR1 SGHTA, CDR2 FQGNSA. The CDR3 is 13 amino acids. V gave up 5 bases and J gave up 2 bases, with 9 bases separating them. The CDR3 spells CASSPRGNYGYTF. DNA for the CDR3: TGTGCCAGCAGCCCCAGGGGAAACTATGGCTACACCTTC.

The chain joins TRBV2 to TRBJ2-3; 15 bases line up with TRBD2. The CDR3 is 18 residues long. In germline, CDR1 is SNHLY, CDR2 FYNNEI. V gave up 7 bases and J gave up 3 bases; unmatched junction bases: 11. The CDR3 is CASKGLAGGPGGTDTQYF. The CDR3 DNA reads TGTGCCAGCAAGGGACTAGCGGGAGGTCCGGGGGGGACAGATACGCAGTATTTT.

This sequence joins TRBV5-1 and TRBJ2-2, with 8 bases aligning to TRBD2. The CDR3 runs 15 residues. Germline values: CDR1 SGHRS, CDR2 YFSETQ. Losses at the gene ends were 4 bases for V and 5 bases for J; bases not matched to a gene: 7. The CDR3 DNA is TGCGCCAGCAGCGTGACTGCTAGCGGGACCGGGGAGCTGTTTTTT. Protein sequence: CASSVTASGTGELFF.

The CDR3 nucleotides read TGTGCCAGCAGTAGACAGGGGGCCGGCTCCTACGAGCAGTACTTC. This encodes CASSRQGAGSYEQYF. The V and J genes are TRBV27 and TRBJ2-7; the match to TRBD1 covers 10 bases. Looked up from germline, CDR1 is MNHEY and CDR2 is SMNVEV (reference sequence). V was clipped by 5 bases and J by 0 bases; unmatched bases: 4. The CDR3 consists of 15 residues.

This chain uses TRBV7-2 with TRBJ2-2; 9 bases agree with TRBD2. This CDR3 is 16 amino acids long. Germline V gene data show CDR1 as SGHTA and CDR2 as FQGNSA. V trimming: 5 bases; J trimming: 7 bases; junction bases outside the gene matches: 11. The CDR3 is CASSEAAGGQGGELFF. The CDR3 nucleotides are TGTGCCAGCAGCGAAGCGGCGGGGGGGCAGGGCGGGGAGCTGTTTTTT.

This rearrangement joins TRBV28 to TRBJ2-7, with D maybe TRBD1 (6 bases). V was cut by 8 bases and J by 2 bases, with 16 bases left in between. The germline V gene encodes CDR1 MDHEN and CDR2 SYDVKM. The CDR3 runs to 14 residues. CDR3 residues: CASGDNLNPYEQYF. The CDR3 DNA reads TGTGCCAGCGGGGACAACCTCAACCCCTACGAGCAGTACTTC.

The rearrangement uses TRBV6-4 and TRBJ1-2; D is possibly TRBD1 (5 bases). This CDR3 contains 13 residues. The ends were cut back, 5 bases at V and 5 bases at J, with 12 bases in the middle. The germline V gene encodes CDR1 MRHNA and CDR2 SNTAGT. CDR3 coding DNA: TGTGCCAGCAGTCCGTCAGGGACTTATGGCTACACCTTC. It encodes CASSPSGTYGYTF.

The J gene is TRBJ1-1, the V gene TRBV30; no definite D call. The CDR3 is 12 amino acids. The V end was cut by 2 bases, the J end by 8 bases, with 12 bases between. Germline V gene sequence: CDR1 GTSNPN, CDR2 SVGIG (reference sequence). For the CDR3, the DNA is TGTGCCTGGAGTCCCCGAACTCACGAAGCTTTCTTT. Protein: CAWSPRTHEAFF.

The rearrangement uses TRBV4-3 and TRBJ1-1; D call uncertain. Germline V gives CDR1 LGHNA, CDR2 YSLEER. Between the trimmed V and J ends, which lost 4 bases and 1 base, there was a span of 10 bases. The CDR3 is made up of 14 amino acids. CDR3 amino acids: CASSPSPGNTEAFF. CDR3 in DNA: TGCGCCAGCAGCCCCTCACCGGGGAACACTGAAGCTTTCTTT.

The chain recombines TRBV7-2 with TRBJ1-2; possible D gene TRBD1, 5 bases. The CDR3 runs to 15 residues. Trimming removed 5 bases at V and 4 bases at J, with 17 bases between. The germline CDR1 and CDR2 sequences are SGHTA and FQGNSA. This CDR3 is CASSPPPAGTYGYTF. DNA of the CDR3: TGTGCCAGCAGCCCCCCCCCAGCGGGGACCTATGGCTACACCTTC.

V is TRBV7-2 and J is TRBJ2-1; 9 nucleotides line up with TRBD2. The CDR3 loop spans 16 amino acids. CDR1 SGHTA and CDR2 FQGNSA come from the germline V gene. V was clipped by 7 bases and J by 9 bases; unmatched bases: 16. The CDR3 loop is CASNQPRAGGRGEQFF. CDR3 bases: TGTGCCAGCAACCAGCCTAGGGCGGGGGGGCGAGGTGAGCAGTTCTTC. The whole variable domain, remainder taken from reference TRBV7-2 and TRBJ2-1, is GAGVSQSPSNKVTEKGKDVELRCDPISGHTALYWYRQSLGQGLEFLIYFQGNSAPDKSGLPSDRFSAERTGGSVSTLTIQRTQQEDSAVYLCASNQPRAGGRGEQFFGPGTRLTVL.

This clone was seen only a few times. The genes are TRBV5-1 and TRBJ1-1; D is unresolved. CDR3 length: 17 residues. Germline V gene data show CDR1 as SGHRS and CDR2 as YFSETQ. The V gene lost 2 bases and the J gene lost 1 base, with 18 bases spanning the gap. CDR3 sequence (DNA): TGCGCCAGCAGCTTATGGGCCATTATGCCCAAGAACACTGAAGCTTTCTTT. It codes for CASSLWAIMPKNTEAFF.

The chain links TRBV7-2 to TRBJ1-3, with D possibly TRBD1 on 5 matching bases. The CDR3 loop spans 15 amino acids. Germline CDR1 and CDR2: SGHTA and FQGNSA. V dropped 5 bases and J dropped 2 bases, with 13 bases sitting between them. The CDR3 here is CASSPDSRTGNTIYF. Here the CDR3 DNA reads TGTGCCAGCAGCCCTGACAGCCGTACTGGAAACACCATATATTTT.

CDR3 sequence reads: CASSPDRGNSPLHF. The CDR3 DNA follows: TGTGCCAGCAGCCCTGACAGGGGGAATTCACCCCTCCACTTT. This chain links TRBV7-8 with TRBJ1-6, with 9 bases aligning to TRBD1. CDR1 is SGHVS and CDR2 is FQNEAQ in the germline V gene. The CDR3 has 14 residues. V lost 5 bases to trimming and J lost 7 bases; unmatched junction nucleotides: 3.

The gene calls are TRBV4-2 and TRBJ2-4, with TRBD2 matching 7 bases. The germline V gene has CDR1 LGHNA and CDR2 YNFKEQ. J lost 13 bases, V lost 1 base, and 10 bases had no gene match. The CDR3 totals 14 residues. The CDR3 region is CASSQGGGRAGQYF. For the CDR3, the DNA is TGTGCCAGCAGCCAAGGAGGAGGGAGGGCGGGCCAGTACTTC.

The V call is TRBV18, the J call TRBJ2-5; unclear D gene. Germline V gene lookup returns CDR1 KGHSH and CDR2 LQKENI. The CDR3 contains 12 residues. Trimming took off 1 base at V and 5 bases at J, with 5 bases between the two ends. Here the CDR3 reads CASSPLSETQYF. The CDR3 DNA follows: TGTGCCAGCTCACCACTTAGCGAGACCCAGTACTTC.

The chain couples TRBV6-4 to TRBJ1-2, with 12 bases matching TRBD1. Germline CDR1 and CDR2: MRHNA and SNTAGT. The CDR3 length is 16 residues. The junction had 9 bases not matched to a gene; V was cut back by 2 bases and J by 8 bases. The CDR3 nucleotides are TGTGCCAGCAGTGACCCGGGACAGGGGGCGCCTATCGGCTACACCTTC. This codes for CASSDPGQGAPIGYTF.

The chain uses TRBV28 and TRBJ1-2, with TRBD1 as a possible D gene (5 bases). The CDR3 sequence is 13 residues long. With 8 bases removed from V and 4 bases from J, the gap between germline ends came to 14 bases. Germline V gene data show CDR1 as MDHEN and CDR2 as SYDVKM. The CDR3 bases are TGTGCCAGCGCTGCAGGGATCCTCTATGGCTACACCTTC. It is translated as CASAAGILYGYTF.

This chain links TRBV9 with TRBJ2-1; weak D call: TRBD2 (6 bases). CDR1 and CDR2 (germline): SGDLS, YYNGEE. V lost 4 bases, J lost 4 bases, and 12 bases lay in between. The CDR3 is 14 residues long. The CDR3 spells CASSPSGSYNEQFF. In DNA, the CDR3 is TGTGCCAGCAGCCCTTCCGGGAGTTACAATGAGCAGTTCTTC.

V gene TRBV5-6 combines with J gene TRBJ1-1; perhaps TRBD1 as D (5 bases). Between the trimmed V and J ends, which lost 4 bases and 3 bases, there was a span of 19 bases. Germline assignment: CDR1 SGHDT and CDR2 YYEEEE. This CDR3 is built from 16 residues. This chain's CDR3 is CASSPNRAGRDTEAFF. CDR3 bases: TGTGCCAGCAGCCCGAATAGGGCAGGGAGGGACACTGAAGCTTTCTTT.

The chain has TRBV28 and TRBJ2-7; TRBD1 agrees at 8 bases. The CDR3 has 14 amino acids. The V gene end was trimmed by 4 bases and the J gene end by 2 bases; junction bases not matched to a gene: 4. Germline V CDR1 and CDR2: MDHEN, SYDVKM. The chain's CDR3 is CASSSGQATYEQYF. The CDR3 region has the DNA TGTGCCAGCAGTTCGGGACAGGCGACCTACGAGCAGTACTTC. Drawing the rest from reference TRBV28 and TRBJ2-7, the complete variable domain is DVKVTQSSRYLVKRTGEKVFLECVQDMDHENMFWYRQDPGLGLRLIYFSYDVKMKEKGDIPEGYSVSREKKERFSLILESASTNQTSMYLCASSSGQATYEQYFGPGTRLTVT.

In this sample, this clone turned up a few times. The chain couples TRBV19 to TRBJ1-1, with D possibly being TRBD1 (6 bases). Germline loops: CDR1 LNHDA, CDR2 SQIVND (reference sequence). CDR3 length: 16 residues. V was cut by 6 bases and J by 1 base, with 18 bases left in between. CDR3 sequence: CASRPARMGQNTEAFF. DNA for the CDR3: TGTGCCAGTAGACCAGCACGCATGGGACAGAACACTGAAGCTTTCTTT.

The chain links TRBV20-1 to TRBJ1-1; possible D gene TRBD1, 5 bases. V lost 3 bases to trimming and J lost 4 bases, with 6 bases between them. CDR1 and CDR2 from the germline V gene are DFQATT and SNEGSKA (reference sequence). This CDR3 comprises 11 residues. The CDR3 bases are TGCAGTGCTAGCGGGGGCACTGAAGCTTTCTTT. Its translation: CSASGGTEAFF.

The chain employs TRBV5-1 and TRBJ2-1; TRBD2 matches at 9 bases. Trimming cost V 0 bases and J 7 bases; bases outside gene matches: 11. Germline CDR1 and CDR2: SGHRS and YFSETQ. The CDR3 is 17 residues long. The DNA for the CDR3 is TGCGCCAGCAGCTTGGGCCTAGCGGGAAACAAAATAAATGAGCAGTTCTTC. Translation gives CASSLGLAGNKINEQFF.

This chain joins TRBV7-3 and TRBJ2-1, with D perhaps matching TRBD1 (6 bases). This CDR3 region has 15 residues. Germline V gives CDR1 SGHTA, CDR2 FQGTGA. The germline V and J ends were trimmed by 5 bases and 3 bases, with 14 bases remaining between them. DNA for the CDR3: TGTGCCAGCAGCATACAGGGTTTAAGCTACAATGAGCAGTTCTTC. The encoded protein is CASSIQGLSYNEQFF.